The sequence of this T cell receptor beta chain was determined in a study of beta chain features in type 1 diabetes. The study, taken as a whole, reports: High TCR expression in some cells could lead to their over-representation in cDNA sequencing. In all four CD4+ subsets, TCRB CDR3 length was significantly, moderately reduced in type 1 diabetes.

Of note for this clone: The antigen is unknown.

The V gene's germline CDR1 is MDHEN and CDR2 SYDVKM. This CDR3 has 14 residues. V lost 8 bases and J 0 bases, leaving 14 bases between the germline ends. Expressed TCRB transcripts were sequenced, since all the RNA that had been isolated was reverse transcribed. The assay was immunoSEQ multiplex PCR, and TCRdb's table has in-frame clones only and misses some. The profile covers some 200,000 clones, with roughly 17% appearing a single time and approximately 0.081% taken by the ten largest. The sequenced material came from naive CD4+ T cells from blood. This TCR came from a man younger than 45 with type 1 diabetes. The gene calls are TRBV28 and TRBJ2-7; D may be TRBD1 (5 bases). Here the CDR3 reads CASSGPGFSYEQYF. The CDR3 DNA reads as TGTGCCAGCTCAGGGCCGGGCTTCTCCTACGAGCAGTACTTC.